Shown below are 20 T cell receptor beta chains from a single sample sequenced in a study of post-analysis software for immune sequencing data. Antigens of these TCRs are unknown. Prepared libraries of TCR beta cDNA carried unique molecular identifiers. TCRdb re-called the PCR reads through MiXCR, storing one row per CDR3 protein. The sample has hundreds of thousands of distinct CDR3 sequences; roughly 45% are singletons. Study-level findings and limits: Roughly five TRBV segments were more frequent in patients than controls; TRBV5-6, TRBV5-1 and TRBV20-1 belonged to this group.

Sequenced input: blood. The receptors come from a girl aged 5 to 17 with multiple sclerosis.

The genes are TRBV27 and TRBJ1-2; possible D gene TRBD1, 5 bases. The germline V and J ends were trimmed by 6 bases and 8 bases, with 19 bases remaining between them. The CDR3 loop spans 14 amino acids. Germline V gene sequence: CDR1 MNHEY, CDR2 SMNVEV (reference sequence). CDR3 loop: CASSRDLASLGYTF. For the CDR3, the DNA is TGTGCCAGCAGCCGGGACCTGGCAAGCCTCGGCTACACCTTC.

The chain has TRBV19 and TRBJ1-4, with 8 bases lining up with TRBD1. Trimming took 5 bases from V and 2 from J; bases not matched to a gene: 7. The CDR3 extends over 16 amino acids. Germline V gene lookup returns CDR1 LNHDA and CDR2 SQIVND (reference sequence). The CDR3 protein is CASSPRTGWTNEKLFF. The CDR3 DNA reads TGTGCCAGTAGTCCCAGGACAGGGTGGACTAATGAAAAACTGTTTTTT.

V usage is TRBV24-1 and J usage is TRBJ1-1, with D unclear. Germline V lookup: CDR1 KGHDR, CDR2 SFDVKD. Trimming took off 12 bases at V and 4 bases at J, with 17 bases between the two ends. The CDR3 runs 13 residues. Here the CDR3 reads CAASALLGTEAFF. The CDR3 DNA follows: TGTGCCGCCTCCGCTCTATTGGGCACTGAAGCTTTCTTT.

This chain connects TRBV20-1 to TRBJ2-4, with a weak D call TRBD2 (5 bases). The J call may be wrong; the DNA end is better matched by TRBJ2-7. Germline loops: CDR1 DFQATT, CDR2 SNEGSKA (reference sequence). CDR3 length: 12 amino acids. The CDR3 sequence is CRTQREAYEQYF. CDR3 DNA sequence: TGCAGGACTCAGAGGGAAGCCTACGAGCAGTACTTC.

The rearrangement links TRBV18 to TRBJ1-1; maybe TRBD1 (6 bases). V gave up 2 bases and J gave up 1 base, with 8 bases separating them. The CDR3 length is 14 residues. CDR1 is KGHSH, CDR2 LQKENI, per germline. For the CDR3, the DNA is TGTGCCAGCTCACCAGGGGGCCGGAACACTGAAGCTTTCTTT. Protein: CASSPGGRNTEAFF.

There are a few counts of this clonotype. The chain uses TRBV12-3 or TRBV12-4 and TRBJ1-1; D is unclear. The V end was cut by 3 bases, the J end by 3 bases, with 11 bases between. The CDR3 is 14 residues long. The chain's CDR3 is CASSFPSWDTEAFF. The CDR3 DNA is TGTGCCAGCAGTTTCCCGAGTTGGGACACTGAAGCTTTCTTT.

The chain recombines TRBV27 with TRBJ2-7; D not certain. CDR1 and CDR2 from the germline V gene are MNHEY and SMNVEV (reference sequence). The CDR3 extends over 13 amino acids. Between the trimmed V and J ends, which lost 4 bases and 3 bases, there was a span of 10 bases. The CDR3 is CASSSGFFYEQYF. The CDR3 DNA follows: TGTGCCAGCAGTTCGGGCTTCTTCTACGAGCAGTACTTC.

This clonotype has just a few counts. CDR3 sequence: CSARKLAGPPYNEQFF. The CDR3 coding sequence is TGCAGTGCTAGAAAGTTAGCGGGACCCCCCTACAATGAGCAGTTCTTC. This sequence joins TRBV20-1 and TRBJ2-1; 8 bases are a match to TRBD2. This CDR3 comprises 16 residues. CDR1 is DFQATT, CDR2 SNEGSKA, per germline (reference sequence). With 2 bases clipped from V and 2 bases from J, the junction kept 8 bases outside the gene matches.

V is TRBV11-2 and J is TRBJ2-3; D possibly uses TRBD1 or TRBD2 (6 bases each). In germline, CDR1 is SGHAT, CDR2 FQNNGV. The CDR3 is 18 residues long. Between the trimmed V and J ends, which lost 0 bases and 2 bases, there was a span of 18 bases. The CDR3 loop is CASSLDRGCRGPTDTQYF. The CDR3 coding sequence is TGTGCCAGCAGCTTAGATCGGGGGTGCAGGGGACCCACAGATACGCAGTATTTT. Variable domain in full (rest from reference TRBV11-2 and TRBJ2-3): EAGVAQSPRYKIIEKRQSVAFWCNPISGHATLYWYQQILGQGPKLLIQFQNNGVVDDSQLPKDRFSAERLKGVDSTLKIQPAKLEDSAVYLCASSLDRGCRGPTDTQYFGPGTRLTVL.

This clonotype was seen a few times. This chain uses TRBV12-3 or TRBV12-4 with TRBJ2-1; 7 positions agree with TRBD1. J lost 10 bases, V lost 7 bases, and 19 bases had no gene match. The CDR3 is made up of 16 amino acids. CDR3 region: CASTEGGLVRTGEQFF. DNA of the CDR3: TGTGCCAGCACCGAAGGGGGCCTAGTTCGCACAGGGGAGCAGTTCTTC.

CDR3 loop: CASSYSVPGLAGAYTDTQYF. The CDR3 nucleotides read TGTGCCAGCAGTTACTCTGTTCCGGGACTAGCGGGAGCGTACACAGATACGCAGTATTTT. The rearrangement joins TRBV6-5 to TRBJ2-3; TRBD2 aligns across 14 bases. V was clipped by 0 bases and J by 2 bases; unmatched bases: 10. The CDR3 has 20 amino acids. Germline-derived CDR1 and CDR2 are MNHEY and SVGAGI.

The chain joins TRBV20-1 to TRBJ1-1; 7 bases match TRBD1. Germline V CDR1 and CDR2: DFQATT, SNEGSKA (reference sequence). With V trimmed by 5 bases and J by 6 bases, 6 bases remained unmatched. The CDR3 spans 12 residues. CDR3 protein: CSAGTVRSEAFF. In DNA, the CDR3 is TGCAGTGCTGGGACAGTTAGGTCTGAAGCTTTCTTT.

The genes are TRBV4-2 and TRBJ1-5; TRBD1 is a possible D gene (5 bases). The CDR3 covers 15 residues. The V end was cut by 1 base, the J end by 9 bases, with 16 bases between. CDR1 is LGHNA and CDR2 is YNFKEQ in the germline V gene. This CDR3 is CASSQGRGGEGPQHF. CDR3 nucleotide sequence: TGTGCCAGCAGCCAAGGTAGGGGAGGTGAGGGGCCCCAGCATTTT.

This rearrangement joins TRBV20-1 to TRBJ2-1, with 11 bases fitting TRBD2. Germline V gives CDR1 DFQATT, CDR2 SNEGSKA (reference sequence). The CDR3 loop spans 15 amino acids. V lost 5 bases to trimming and J lost 7 bases; unmatched junction nucleotides: 10. CDR3 residues: CSALAGGASGNEQFF. The CDR3 DNA sequence: TGCAGTGCTTTAGCGGGAGGGGCCTCGGGAAATGAGCAGTTCTTC.

V is TRBV2 and J is TRBJ2-7, with D possibly TRBD2 on 5 matching bases. The germline V gene encodes CDR1 SNHLY and CDR2 FYNNEI. Trimming left V 6 bases short and J 7 bases short, with 25 bases between. This CDR3 comprises 16 residues. The CDR3 spells CASRKGWGPSGSEQYF. CDR3 nucleotide sequence: TGTGCCAGCAGAAAAGGGTGGGGTCCCTCGGGGAGTGAGCAGTACTTC.

The chain has TRBV20-1 and TRBJ2-5, with 7 bases lining up with TRBD2. The CDR3 is made up of 14 amino acids. V dropped 5 bases and J dropped 0; count of bases not matched to a gene: 6. The germline CDR1 and CDR2 sequences are DFQATT and SNEGSKA (reference sequence). For the CDR3, the DNA is TGCAGTGCTTTAATAGCGGGTAACCAAGAGACCCAGTACTTC. This encodes CSALIAGNQETQYF.

The chain has TRBV29-1 and TRBJ2-7, with D perhaps TRBD1 or TRBD2 (5 bases each). This CDR3 contains 15 residues. Deletions cut 6 bases from V and 0 bases from J, with 18 bases between. Germline V gene sequence: CDR1 SQVTM, CDR2 ANQGSEA. As DNA, the CDR3 is TGCAGCGTAAGATCCCGGGGCTCTACCTCCTACGAGCAGTACTTC. This sequence encodes CSVRSRGSTSYEQYF.

This clonotype was counted only a few times. The J gene is TRBJ2-1, the V gene TRBV5-1, with 7 bases aligning to TRBD2. V was clipped by 4 bases and J by 0 bases; unmatched bases: 4. This CDR3 contains 15 residues. Germline CDR1 reads SGHRS; CDR2 reads YFSETQ. In DNA form, the CDR3 reads TGCGCCAGCAGCCTTCTAGCGGACTCCTACAATGAGCAGTTCTTC. Its translation: CASSLLADSYNEQFF. Based on the CDR3 plus reference TRBV5-1 and TRBJ2-1, the full variable domain is KAGVTQTPRYLIKTRGQQVTLSCSPISGHRSVSWYQQTPGQGLQFLFEYFSETQRNKGNFPGRFSGRQFSNSRSEMNVSTLELGDSALYLCASSLLADSYNEQFFGPGTRLTVL.

The genes are TRBV7-2 and TRBJ2-5; D remains unclear. This CDR3 is built from 13 residues. Per the germline V gene, CDR1 is SGHTA and CDR2 is FQGNSA. Trimming removed 4 bases from V and 4 bases from J, with 10 bases in between. CDR3 nucleotides: TGTGCCAGCAGCTCCCTGGATAGAGAGACCCAGTACTTC. It yields the protein CASSSLDRETQYF.

A remark on this clonotype: A clone one base away is much larger, so this may be a read error. The chain is built from TRBV7-2 and TRBJ2-1, with 7 positions matching TRBD2. The J call could be wrong; TRBJ2-7 is a better fit for the DNA end. Germline-derived CDR1 and CDR2 are SGHTA and FQGNSA. This CDR3 has 15 residues. CDR3 protein: CASSLALAVYNEQYF. The CDR3 nucleotides are TGTGCCAGCAGCTTAGCGCTAGCGGTGTACAATGAGCAGTACTTC.